This T cell receptor beta chain was recovered during a study of cytomegalovirus exposure and HLA in healthy donors. Overall study: Inside one of the first data releases sat around 77 million unique TCRs taken from HLA-typed donors.

General observations from the study: Excluded were some V segments that proved indistinguishable, including TRBV6-2 and TRBV6-3. Based on reports, TCR beta sequences accurately predicted HLA-A and HLA-B alleles for most subjects.

Germline V lookup: CDR1 GTSNPN, CDR2 SVGIG (reference sequence). The CDR3 runs 15 residues. With 0 bases clipped from V and 5 bases from J, the junction kept 8 bases outside the gene matches. Note on this clone: What it binds is not known.

The PCR employed 60 Vbeta primers together with 13 Jbeta primers. Repertoires were generated with immunoSEQ multiplex PCR, while TCRdb's copy carries only in-frame clones and drops some. Of around 150,000 clones in the sample, 82% were seen once. The rearrangement links TRBV30 to TRBJ2-5, with 8 bases that match TRBD2. This receptor was obtained from a girl aged 2 to 10 in good health and CMV-seropositive. Sequenced input: PBMCs. CDR3 amino acids: CAWSVFREGRETQYF. The CDR3 DNA reads TGTGCCTGGAGTGTGTTTCGGGAGGGCCGGGAGACCCAGTACTTC.